Below, one T cell receptor beta chain is given with its context. Its specificity is not known. The data were obtained in a study of T cells in Graves' hyperthyroidism and ophthalmopathy. About the research overall: Once the initial diagnosis was made, peripheral blood was obtained before any treatment.

The CDR3 extends over 15 amino acids. Germline assignment: CDR1 MNHNS and CDR2 SASEGT. The V gene lost 2 bases and the J gene lost 0 bases, with 8 bases spanning the gap. For the diagnoses, clinical symptoms, serum thyroxine and TRAb, thyroid ultrasound and orbital computed tomography were used. Amplified TCR beta CDR3 regions derived from RNA transcripts. The primer set for the first-round RT-PCR of the TCR CDR3 was HTBI. TCRdb passed the multiplex PCR reads through MiXCR, listing each CDR3 protein once. The repertoire has approximately 520,000 distinct CDR3 sequences, roughly 24% of them found once; the top ten carry approximately 10%. Study findings and constraints: Most thyroid clonotypes expanded above 0.001 appeared in blood too.

The chain joins TRBV6-1 to TRBJ1-3; D is unclear. The sample was blood. The origin of this receptor is a woman under 40 with Graves' ophthalmopathy. As DNA, the CDR3 is TGTGCCAGCAGTGAAACTCCTAGCTCTGGAAACACCATATATTTT. It codes for CASSETPSSGNTIYF.